This TCR beta chain was profiled in a study of T cell responses to AZD1222 COVID-19 vaccine (dated by TCRdb to the early 2020s). Regarding the research as a whole: Because spike-specific TCR depth and breadth did not differ between the two schedules, AZD1222 recipients who got a second dose at roughly 4 weeks were pooled with those who got a second dose at roughly 12 weeks. A total of under 250 trial participants underwent TCR sequencing, of whom 207 had received two doses of AZD1222 and 26 had received two doses of the MenACWY control vaccine. Trial participants were enrolled into age subgroups of 18-55, 56-69 and 70-plus years, which contained about 150, 27 and 61 TCR-sequenced participants, respectively. Overall results and qualifications from the work: Reportedly, close to half of the unique spike-specific TCRs recognized epitopes lying outside the regions that are mutated in the B.1.351 and B.1.1.7 variants. No day 14 peak-response samples were available, so repertoires were characterized only after the peak T cell response. Vaccine-associated CD4 TCRs spanned the whole spike protein, with dominant responses in regions 160-218 and 743-854. In the small 56-69-year group, the increase in depth fell short of significance, most likely because of low power. Only six AZD1222 recipients were SARS-CoV-2 seropositive at baseline, limiting conclusions about previously exposed vaccinees. Spike-specific TCR breadth and depth rose significantly after two AZD1222 doses compared with day 0 and with MenACWY recipients. Participants were mostly white British and included more females than males, and it was suggested by the authors that clonal diversity may have been underestimated.

Details on this clone: The target of this receptor is not known. No base qualities exist here, and no much larger clone lies one base off it.

Germline trimming: 4 bases from V, 3 bases from J; junction bases outside gene matches: 5. The CDR3 runs 15 residues from the cysteine to the phenylalanine. Just the 45-base CDR3 DNA is kept, in frame starting at base 1. The germline V gene supplies CDR1 SGHAT and CDR2 FQNNGV. The sample's time point label is to be understood as: baseline before first vaccination. Vaccinee samples were obtained from the UK trials COV001 and COV002, which included a single-blind randomized controlled phase 2/3 trial of AZD1222 (ChAdOx1 nCoV-19) in healthy adults. For TCRbeta chain sequencing, PBMC samples were collected from trial participants at day 0 and at day 28 after the second dose. The CDR3 regions of human TCRbeta chains were subjected to immunosequencing. As for the original processing: Repertoire TCRs were matched against a reference library of SARS-CoV-2-specific TCRs generated with the MIRA antigen-specificity platform. Breadth was defined as the fraction of unique TCRs that were SARS-CoV-2-associated, and depth was defined as the fraction of total T cells that were SARS-CoV-2-associated. Using the MIRA data, every spike-specific TCR was mapped to the spike region that the TCR reacted to and assigned to either a CD4 or a CD8 class. Log10-transformed breadth and depth values were compared by one-way ANOVA with Sidak's multiple comparisons tests. In its TCRdb copy, this immuneACCESS table keeps in-frame sequences only and misses some clones. Where compared with another copy, unresolved V genes explain less than half of these, and the others have no known cause. From that table come the V and J calls and clone size; the DNA was used to work out D and trimming. This sample is represented by tens of thousands of clones; 80% of them were singletons. The top ten hold 22% of the sample.

The clonotype comes from an adult in good health. The sample was peripheral blood, taken on day 0 of AZD1222 vaccination. This chain is built from TRBV11-2 and TRBJ2-1; 8 central bases correspond to TRBD2. The CDR3 in this case is CASSSVAGFYNEQFF. The base sequence is TGTGCCAGCAGCTCAGTAGCGGGGTTCTACAATGAGCAGTTCTTC.